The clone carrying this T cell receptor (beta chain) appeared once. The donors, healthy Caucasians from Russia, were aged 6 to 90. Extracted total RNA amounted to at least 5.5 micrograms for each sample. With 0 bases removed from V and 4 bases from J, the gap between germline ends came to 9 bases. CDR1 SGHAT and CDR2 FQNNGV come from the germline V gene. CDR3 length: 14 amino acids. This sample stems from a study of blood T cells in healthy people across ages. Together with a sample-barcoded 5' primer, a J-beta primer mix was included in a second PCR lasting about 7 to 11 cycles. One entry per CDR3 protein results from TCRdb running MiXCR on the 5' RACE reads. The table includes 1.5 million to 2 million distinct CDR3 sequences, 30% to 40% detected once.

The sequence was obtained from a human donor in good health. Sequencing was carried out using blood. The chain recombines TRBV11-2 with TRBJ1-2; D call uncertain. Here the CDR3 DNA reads TGTGCCAGCAGCTTAGACACCAGAGCCTATGGCTACACCTTC. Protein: CASSLDTRAYGYTF.